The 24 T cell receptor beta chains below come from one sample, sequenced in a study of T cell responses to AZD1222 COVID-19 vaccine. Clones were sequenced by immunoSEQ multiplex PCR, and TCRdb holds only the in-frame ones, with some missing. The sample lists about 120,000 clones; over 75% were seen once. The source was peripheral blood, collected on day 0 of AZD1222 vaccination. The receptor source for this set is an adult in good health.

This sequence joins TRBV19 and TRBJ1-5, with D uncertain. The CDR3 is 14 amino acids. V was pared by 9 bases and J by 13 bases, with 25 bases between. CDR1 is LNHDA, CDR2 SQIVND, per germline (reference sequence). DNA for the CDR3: TGTGCCAGCAAGATGACACGGGCCGTACATTCGCAGCATTTT. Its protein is CASKMTRAVHSQHF.

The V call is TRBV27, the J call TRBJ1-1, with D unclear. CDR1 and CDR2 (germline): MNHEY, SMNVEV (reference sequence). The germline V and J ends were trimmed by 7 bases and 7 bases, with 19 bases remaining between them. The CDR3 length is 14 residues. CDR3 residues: CASTQRGGSREAFF. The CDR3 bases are TGTGCCAGCACCCAACGGGGTGGTTCCCGTGAAGCTTTCTTT.

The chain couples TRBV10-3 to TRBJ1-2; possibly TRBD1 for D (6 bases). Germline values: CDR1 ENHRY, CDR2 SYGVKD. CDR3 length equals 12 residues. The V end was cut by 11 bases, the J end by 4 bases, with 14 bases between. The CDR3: CAALRGSYGYTF. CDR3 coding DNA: TGTGCCGCCCTCAGGGGAAGCTATGGCTACACCTTC.

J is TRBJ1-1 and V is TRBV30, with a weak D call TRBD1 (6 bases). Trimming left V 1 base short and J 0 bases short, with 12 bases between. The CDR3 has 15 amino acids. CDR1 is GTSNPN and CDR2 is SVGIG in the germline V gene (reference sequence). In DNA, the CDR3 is TGTGCCTGGAGTGATGCGGGGACACTGAACACTGAAGCTTTCTTT. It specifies CAWSDAGTLNTEAFF.

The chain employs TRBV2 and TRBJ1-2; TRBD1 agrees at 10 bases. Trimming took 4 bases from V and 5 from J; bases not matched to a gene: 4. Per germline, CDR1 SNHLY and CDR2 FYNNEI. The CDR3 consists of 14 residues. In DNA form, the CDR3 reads TGTGCCAGCAGTGTTGACAGGGGGCGTTATGGCTACACCTTC. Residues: CASSVDRGRYGYTF.

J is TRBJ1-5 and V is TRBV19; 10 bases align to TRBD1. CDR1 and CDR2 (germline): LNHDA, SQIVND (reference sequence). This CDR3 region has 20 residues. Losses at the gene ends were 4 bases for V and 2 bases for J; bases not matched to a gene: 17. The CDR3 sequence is CASSRFGQGVDGSRNQPQHF. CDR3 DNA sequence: TGTGCCAGTAGTAGGTTTGGACAGGGGGTCGACGGTAGTCGCAATCAGCCCCAGCATTTT.

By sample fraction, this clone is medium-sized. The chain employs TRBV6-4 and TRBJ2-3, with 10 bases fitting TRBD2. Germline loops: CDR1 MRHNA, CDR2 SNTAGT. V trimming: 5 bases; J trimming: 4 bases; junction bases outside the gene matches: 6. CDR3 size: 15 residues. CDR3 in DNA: TGTGCCAGCAGTAGTAGCGGGGGGACTTCAGATACGCAGTATTTT. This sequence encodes CASSSSGGTSDTQYF.

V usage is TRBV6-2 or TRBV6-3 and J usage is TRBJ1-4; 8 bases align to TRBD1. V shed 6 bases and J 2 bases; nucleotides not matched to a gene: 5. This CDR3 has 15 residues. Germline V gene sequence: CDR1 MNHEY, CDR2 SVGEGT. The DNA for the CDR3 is TGTGCCAGCAGCCGACAGGGGAAGACTAATGAAAAACTGTTTTTT. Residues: CASSRQGKTNEKLFF.

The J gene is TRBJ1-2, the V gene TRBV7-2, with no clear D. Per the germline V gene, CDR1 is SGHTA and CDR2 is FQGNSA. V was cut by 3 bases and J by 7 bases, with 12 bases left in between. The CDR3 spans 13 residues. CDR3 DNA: TGTGCCAGCAGCTTTCGACATCTGGGTGGCTACACCTTC. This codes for CASSFRHLGGYTF.

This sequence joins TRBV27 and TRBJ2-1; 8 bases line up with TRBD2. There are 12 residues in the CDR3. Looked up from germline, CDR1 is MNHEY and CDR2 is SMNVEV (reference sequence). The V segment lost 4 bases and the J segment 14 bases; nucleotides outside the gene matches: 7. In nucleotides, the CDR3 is TGTGCCAGCAGTTCCGCGGGGGGCCACGAGTTCTTC. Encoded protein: CASSSAGGHEFF.

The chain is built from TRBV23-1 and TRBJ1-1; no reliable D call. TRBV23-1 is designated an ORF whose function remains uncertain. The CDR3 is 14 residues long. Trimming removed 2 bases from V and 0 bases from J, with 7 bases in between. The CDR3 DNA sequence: TGCGCCAGCAGTCAAACCCCGATGAACACTGAAGCTTTCTTT. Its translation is CASSQTPMNTEAFF.

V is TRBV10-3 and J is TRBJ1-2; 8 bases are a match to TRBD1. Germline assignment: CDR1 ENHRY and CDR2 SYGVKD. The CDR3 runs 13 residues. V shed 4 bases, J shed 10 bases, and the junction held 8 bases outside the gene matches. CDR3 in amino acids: CAISAMIQGDYTF. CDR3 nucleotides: TGTGCCATCAGTGCCATGATACAGGGGGACTACACCTTC.

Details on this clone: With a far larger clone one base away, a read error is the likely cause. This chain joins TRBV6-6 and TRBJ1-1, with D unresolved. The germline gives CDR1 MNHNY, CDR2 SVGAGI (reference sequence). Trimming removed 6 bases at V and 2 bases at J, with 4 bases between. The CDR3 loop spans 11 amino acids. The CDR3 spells CASSSNTEAFF. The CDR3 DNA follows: TGTGCCAGCAGCTCTAACACTGAAGCTTTCTTT.

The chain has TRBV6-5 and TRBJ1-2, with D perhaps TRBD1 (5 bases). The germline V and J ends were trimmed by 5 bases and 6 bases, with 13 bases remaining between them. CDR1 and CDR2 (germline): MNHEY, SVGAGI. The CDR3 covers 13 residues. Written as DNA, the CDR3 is TGTGCCAGCAGTCCTGACAGCGTGCATGGCTACACCTTC. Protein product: CASSPDSVHGYTF.

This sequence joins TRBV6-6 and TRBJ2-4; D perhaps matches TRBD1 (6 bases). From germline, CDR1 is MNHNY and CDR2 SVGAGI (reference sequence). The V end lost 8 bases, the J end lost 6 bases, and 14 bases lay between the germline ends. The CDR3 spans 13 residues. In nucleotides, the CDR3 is TGTGCCAGCCTAGAGGGGGTCGGAAACATTCAGTACTTC. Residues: CASLEGVGNIQYF.

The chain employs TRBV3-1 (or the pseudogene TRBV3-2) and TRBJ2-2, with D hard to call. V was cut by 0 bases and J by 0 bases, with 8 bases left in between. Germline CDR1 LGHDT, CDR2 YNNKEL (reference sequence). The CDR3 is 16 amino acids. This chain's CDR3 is CASSQERLANTGELFF. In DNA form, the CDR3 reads TGTGCCAGCAGCCAAGAACGGCTAGCGAACACCGGGGAGCTGTTTTTT.

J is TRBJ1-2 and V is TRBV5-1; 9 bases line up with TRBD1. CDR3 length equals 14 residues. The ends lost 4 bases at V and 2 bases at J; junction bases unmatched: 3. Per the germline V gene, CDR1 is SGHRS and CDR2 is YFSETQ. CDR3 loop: CASSAGTGNYGYTF. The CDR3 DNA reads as TGCGCCAGCAGCGCCGGGACAGGGAACTATGGCTACACCTTC.

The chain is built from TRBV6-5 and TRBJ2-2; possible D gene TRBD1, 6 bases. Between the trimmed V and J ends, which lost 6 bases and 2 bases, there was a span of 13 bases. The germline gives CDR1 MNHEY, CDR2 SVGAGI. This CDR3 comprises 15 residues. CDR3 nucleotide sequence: TGTGCCAGCAGATCGCAGGGGACCAACACCGGGGAGCTGTTTTTT. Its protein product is CASRSQGTNTGELFF.

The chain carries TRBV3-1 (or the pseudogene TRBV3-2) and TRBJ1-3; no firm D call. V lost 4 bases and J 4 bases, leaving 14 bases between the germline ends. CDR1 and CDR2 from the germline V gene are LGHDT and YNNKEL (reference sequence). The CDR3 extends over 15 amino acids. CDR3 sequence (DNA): TGTGCCAGCAGCCGTAACCCATGGGAAGGAAACACCATATATTTT. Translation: CASSRNPWEGNTIYF.

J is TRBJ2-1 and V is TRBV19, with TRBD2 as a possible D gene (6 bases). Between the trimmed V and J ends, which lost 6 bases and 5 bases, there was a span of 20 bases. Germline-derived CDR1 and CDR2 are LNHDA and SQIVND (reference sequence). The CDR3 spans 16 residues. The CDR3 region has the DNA TGTGCCAGTAGGGACTCCAGCGGGCCCTTTCACAATGAGCAGTTCTTC. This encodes CASRDSSGPFHNEQFF.

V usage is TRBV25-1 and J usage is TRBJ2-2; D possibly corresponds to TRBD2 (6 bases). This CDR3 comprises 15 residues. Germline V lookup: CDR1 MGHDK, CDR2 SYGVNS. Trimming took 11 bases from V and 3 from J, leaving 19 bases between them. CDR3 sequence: CAGNRGTAYTGELFF. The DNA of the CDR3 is TGTGCCGGGAACCGGGGGACGGCCTACACCGGGGAGCTGTTTTTT.

For the CDR3, the DNA is TGTGCCAGCAGCGCCGGGACTAGTAAAGATACGCAGTATTTT. Amino acids: CASSAGTSKDTQYF. The V and J genes are TRBV9 and TRBJ2-3, with 8 nucleotides matching TRBD2. The CDR3 has 14 residues. The germline V gene encodes CDR1 SGDLS and CDR2 YYNGEE. V shed 3 bases and J 5 bases; nucleotides not matched to a gene: 5.

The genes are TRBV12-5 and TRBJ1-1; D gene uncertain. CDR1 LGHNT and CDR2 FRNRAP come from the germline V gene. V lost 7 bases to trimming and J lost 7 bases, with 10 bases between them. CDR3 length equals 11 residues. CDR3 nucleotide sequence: TGTGCTAGTGCTCTTCCTGGTGAAGCTTTCTTT. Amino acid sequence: CASALPGEAFF.

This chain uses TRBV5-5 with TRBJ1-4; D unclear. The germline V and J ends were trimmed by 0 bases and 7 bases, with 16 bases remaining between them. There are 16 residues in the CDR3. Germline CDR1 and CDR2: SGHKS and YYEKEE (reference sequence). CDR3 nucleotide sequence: TGTGCCAGCAGCTTGGAGGGAGGGTCTGGCGGTGAAAAACTGTTTTTT. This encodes CASSLEGGSGGEKLFF.